Shown below are 32 T cell receptor beta chains from a single sample sequenced in a study of shared T cell receptors in the human thymus. Sequencing was performed with immunoSEQ multiplex PCR; in TCRdb, only in-frame clones are kept and a portion is missing. The sample lists hundreds of thousands of clones, around 87% occurring once. These same records also appear under a second study, on human thymus T cells.

The sequenced sample was thymocytes. The receptors here all came from a boy younger than two with a congenital heart defect.

The chain joins TRBV28 to TRBJ1-2; tentative D call: TRBD1 (6 bases). Per the germline V gene, CDR1 is MDHEN and CDR2 is SYDVKM. The CDR3 is 13 residues long. The ends were cut back, 8 bases at V and 8 bases at J, with 18 bases in the middle. CDR3 nucleotides: TGTGCCAGCCTATACCGGGGAGGGGGAGGCTACACCTTC. Its translation: CASLYRGGGGYTF.

This clone appeared a single time. The chain carries TRBV5-1 and TRBJ2-7; possibly TRBD2 for D (7 bases). This CDR3 is 19 amino acids long. With 4 bases removed from V and 2 bases from J, the gap between germline ends came to 28 bases. Germline V gene lookup returns CDR1 SGHRS and CDR2 YFSETQ. The CDR3 bases are TGCGCCAGCAGCCGGAGGGCACAGGGAGGGCGCGGGAGCCCCTACGAGCAGTACTTC. Translation gives CASSRRAQGGRGSPYEQYF.

The chain has TRBV28 and TRBJ2-3; TRBD2 matches 10 bases. CDR3 length: 19 residues. J lost 5 bases, V lost 3 bases, and 17 bases had no gene match. Germline assignment: CDR1 MDHEN and CDR2 SYDVKM. This chain's CDR3 is CASSFGLAGGRAGVDTQYF. CDR3 DNA sequence: TGTGCCAGCAGTTTCGGTTTAGCGGGGGGTCGCGCGGGTGTAGATACGCAGTATTTT.

J is TRBJ2-3 and V is TRBV5-8, with D possibly matching TRBD1 (5 bases). CDR1 is SGHTS and CDR2 is YDEGEE in the germline V gene. The CDR3 is 14 residues long. The V end was cut by 2 bases, the J end by 4 bases, with 11 bases between. The CDR3 DNA reads TGTGCCAGCAGCTTCGCAGGGAAGGCAGATACGCAGTATTTT. Translation gives CASSFAGKADTQYF.

The chain couples TRBV25-1 to TRBJ2-7; D is possibly TRBD1 (6 bases). V shed 9 bases and J shed 1 base, with 16 bases lying between them. CDR1 and CDR2 from the germline V gene are MGHDK and SYGVNS. This CDR3 spans 14 amino acids. As DNA, the CDR3 is TGTGCCAGTTCGACAGGTTTCAAATCCTACGAGCAGTACTTC. It yields the protein CASSTGFKSYEQYF.

V usage is TRBV25-1 and J usage is TRBJ1-2, with 11 bases that match TRBD1. The CDR3 runs 18 residues. Germline values: CDR1 MGHDK, CDR2 SYGVNS. The junction had 10 bases not matched to a gene; V was cut back by 2 bases and J by 2 bases. CDR3 residues: CASSELKEGQGENYGYTF. The CDR3 DNA sequence: TGTGCCAGCAGTGAACTCAAGGAGGGACAGGGGGAAAACTATGGCTACACCTTC.

This rearrangement joins TRBV30 to TRBJ1-3; no clear D. The CDR3 covers 15 residues. Trimming left V 4 bases short and J 2 bases short, with 15 bases between. CDR1 is GTSNPN and CDR2 is SVGIG in the germline V gene (reference sequence). CDR3 loop: CAWTLDGQTGNTIYF. CDR3 DNA sequence: TGTGCCTGGACTCTTGATGGGCAGACTGGAAACACCATATATTTT.

This rearrangement joins TRBV11-2 to TRBJ1-3; 9 bases match TRBD1. This CDR3 has 16 residues. In germline, CDR1 is SGHAT, CDR2 FQNNGV. V trimming: 5 bases; J trimming: 0 bases; junction bases outside the gene matches: 5. The CDR3: CASSGRTGVSGNTIYF. The CDR3 coding sequence is TGTGCCAGCAGCGGAAGGACAGGGGTCTCTGGAAACACCATATATTTT.

The chain recombines TRBV5-6 with TRBJ2-7; 7 bases match TRBD2. CDR3 length equals 13 residues. CDR1 is SGHDT and CDR2 is YYEEEE in the germline V gene. Germline trimming cut 2 bases from V and 2 bases from J; bases unmatched to any gene: 1. CDR3 sequence: CASSFGGAYEQYF. The CDR3 DNA reads TGTGCCAGCAGCTTTGGGGGGGCCTACGAGCAGTACTTC.

This chain links TRBV28 with TRBJ2-3; 9 bases align to TRBD1. J was trimmed by 3 bases and V by 6 bases; bases with no gene match: 7. Per the germline V gene, CDR1 is MDHEN and CDR2 is SYDVKM. The CDR3 is made up of 15 amino acids. CDR3 in DNA: TGTGCCAGCAGGGGACAGGGTCTCGGAACAGATACGCAGTATTTT. It is translated as CASRGQGLGTDTQYF.

The CDR3, as DNA: TGTGCCAGCAGCGACCCGGACAGGGACTTCTACGAGCAGTACTTC. This translates into CASSDPDRDFYEQYF. The rearrangement links TRBV28 to TRBJ2-7, with TRBD1 identical over 8 bases. The CDR3 consists of 15 residues. Unmatched junction bases numbered 10, after V lost 6 bases and J lost 3 bases. Germline CDR1 MDHEN, CDR2 SYDVKM. Using reference TRBV28 and TRBJ2-7 for the parts outside the CDR3, the full variable domain is DVKVTQSSRYLVKRTGEKVFLECVQDMDHENMFWYRQDPGLGLRLIYFSYDVKMKEKGDIPEGYSVSREKKERFSLILESASTNQTSMYLCASSDPDRDFYEQYFGPGTRLTVT.

The rearrangement links TRBV6-5 to TRBJ2-7, with 7 bases aligning to TRBD1. The CDR3 is 11 residues long. V lost 7 bases and J lost 5; bases outside the gene matches: 2. Germline lookup yields CDR1 MNHEY and CDR2 SVGAGI. The CDR3 nucleotides read TGTGCCAGCACGAGGGGGCACGAGCAGTACTTC. The encoded protein is CASTRGHEQYF.

The V and J genes are TRBV27 and TRBJ1-2; 11 nucleotides align to TRBD1. From germline, CDR1 is MNHEY and CDR2 SMNVEV (reference sequence). J gave up 4 bases and V 5 bases, and 3 bases lay outside the gene matches. The CDR3 covers 14 residues. The CDR3 spells CASSGQGAGYGYTF. The CDR3 DNA sequence: TGTGCCAGCAGTGGACAGGGGGCTGGCTATGGCTACACCTTC.

The chain uses TRBV2 and TRBJ2-2, with TRBD1 as a possible D gene (5 bases). Germline CDR1 SNHLY, CDR2 FYNNEI. The V gene lost 1 base and the J gene lost 3 bases, with 9 bases spanning the gap. This CDR3 comprises 15 residues. CDR3 DNA sequence: TGTGCCAGCAGTGAAGTGACAGCAGACACCGGGGAGCTGTTTTTT. It specifies CASSEVTADTGELFF.

The V gene is TRBV7-2, the J gene TRBJ2-1, with TRBD1 identical over 8 bases. This CDR3 has 16 residues. CDR1 SGHTA and CDR2 FQGNSA come from the germline V gene. J gave up 8 bases and V 5 bases, and 14 bases lay outside the gene matches. The CDR3 sequence: CASSPRLDRDLDEQFF. DNA for the CDR3: TGTGCCAGCAGCCCTCGCCTGGACAGGGATCTGGATGAGCAGTTCTTC. The full variable domain, its missing parts supplied by reference TRBV7-2 and TRBJ2-1, is GAGVSQSPSNKVTEKGKDVELRCDPISGHTALYWYRQSLGQGLEFLIYFQGNSAPDKSGLPSDRFSAERTGGSVSTLTIQRTQQEDSAVYLCASSPRLDRDLDEQFFGPGTRLTVL.

The table lists this clone with a count of one. This chain joins TRBV6-5 and TRBJ1-1; D gene ambiguous. Germline lookup yields CDR1 MNHEY and CDR2 SVGAGI. CDR3 size: 15 residues. Between the trimmed V and J ends, which lost 2 bases and 3 bases, there was a span of 13 bases. CDR3 coding DNA: TGTGCCAGCAGTTACGAGGGAATGGTGCACACTGAAGCTTTCTTT. This encodes CASSYEGMVHTEAFF.

The chain is built from TRBV5-7 and TRBJ1-2; TRBD1 matches 9 bases. TRBV5-7 is marked as an open reading frame, function uncertain. The length of the CDR3 is 17 residues. With V trimmed by 4 bases and J by 6 bases, 16 bases remained unmatched. The CDR3 here is CASSPLRGTGRENGYTF. The CDR3 DNA reads TGTGCCAGCAGCCCCCTTCGGGGGACAGGGAGAGAGAATGGCTACACCTTC.

V and J are TRBV7-2 and TRBJ2-3; perhaps TRBD1 as D (6 bases). The germline V and J ends were trimmed by 3 bases and 2 bases, with 18 bases remaining between them. CDR1 is SGHTA and CDR2 is FQGNSA in the germline V gene. This CDR3 is built from 17 residues. CDR3 bases: TGTGCCAGCAGCTTTTCCCGGAGGACAGTTTACACAGATACGCAGTATTTT. It translates to CASSFSRRTVYTDTQYF.

V and J are TRBV12-5 and TRBJ2-3, with D hard to call. CDR3 length equals 12 residues. V shed 4 bases and J shed 7 bases, with 9 bases lying between them. The V gene's germline CDR1 is LGHNT and CDR2 FRNRAP. In DNA, the CDR3 is TGTGCTAGTGGTTCTCCGGGTTATACGCAGTATTTT. Its protein is CASGSPGYTQYF.

In its sample, this clone was seen a few times. The chain combines TRBV6-5 with TRBJ1-2; D call uncertain. Trimming stripped 0 bases from V and 6 bases from J, with 17 bases between. CDR1 MNHEY and CDR2 SVGAGI come from the germline V gene. The length of the CDR3 is 16 residues. CDR3 amino acids: CASSYSILTRGDGYTF. DNA of the CDR3: TGTGCCAGCAGTTACTCAATTCTCACCCGTGGAGATGGCTACACCTTC.

This chain uses TRBV14 with TRBJ2-2; D remains ambiguous. V was cut by 0 bases and J by 2 bases, with 13 bases left in between. The germline V gene has CDR1 SGHDN and CDR2 FVKESK. CDR3 length: 17 amino acids. CDR3 nucleotides: TGTGCCAGCAGCCAAGACAGCGTACGGTCTAACACCGGGGAGCTGTTTTTT. As protein: CASSQDSVRSNTGELFF.

V gene TRBV28 combines with J gene TRBJ1-1, with a possible D match to TRBD1 (5 bases). V was clipped by 5 bases and J by 0 bases, with 22 bases between them. The V gene's germline CDR1 is MDHEN and CDR2 SYDVKM. The CDR3 covers 18 residues. The CDR3 nucleotides read TGTGCCAGCAGTCCAAATTCGAACAAGGGGCCCATGAACACTGAAGCTTTCTTT. This gives the protein CASSPNSNKGPMNTEAFF. Filled out from reference TRBV28 and TRBJ1-1, the complete variable domain reads DVKVTQSSRYLVKRTGEKVFLECVQDMDHENMFWYRQDPGLGLRLIYFSYDVKMKEKGDIPEGYSVSREKKERFSLILESASTNQTSMYLCASSPNSNKGPMNTEAFFGQGTRLTVV.

V is TRBV9 and J is TRBJ2-7, with TRBD1 as a possible D gene (6 bases). CDR1 is SGDLS, CDR2 YYNGEE, per germline. The CDR3 sequence is 15 residues long. Trimming shortened V by 4 bases and J by 6 bases, and 20 bases separated the two germline ends. The chain's CDR3 is CASSHHAHRDGEQYF. The CDR3 region has the DNA TGTGCCAGCAGCCACCACGCTCACAGGGATGGCGAGCAGTACTTC.

This clone has a handful of counts. The J gene is TRBJ2-1, the V gene TRBV13; 15 nucleotides line up with TRBD2. Per germline, CDR1 PRHDT and CDR2 FYEKMQ (reference sequence). Trimming removed 0 bases from V and 9 bases from J; junction bases left unmatched: 9. This CDR3 region has 18 residues. The CDR3 spells CASSLGLGLAGGQGEQFF. Here the CDR3 DNA reads TGTGCCAGCAGCTTAGGCCTAGGACTAGCGGGGGGGCAGGGTGAGCAGTTCTTC.

The chain combines TRBV6-5 with TRBJ1-2, with D perhaps matching TRBD1 (6 bases). CDR3 length: 14 amino acids. V was clipped by 6 bases and J by 1 base, with 12 bases between them. CDR1 is MNHEY and CDR2 is SVGAGI in the germline V gene. CDR3 sequence: CASRGNRDNYGYTF. The CDR3 bases are TGTGCCAGCAGGGGGAACAGGGATAACTATGGCTACACCTTC.

The chain links TRBV19 to TRBJ2-1; TRBD2 matches 12 bases. CDR1 and CDR2 from the germline V gene are LNHDA and SQIVND (reference sequence). CDR3 length: 17 residues. The V gene end was trimmed by 1 base and the J gene end by 4 bases; junction bases not matched to a gene: 5. The CDR3 reads CASSIGGTSGFYNEQFF. For the CDR3, the DNA is TGTGCCAGTAGTATAGGGGGGACTAGCGGGTTTTACAATGAGCAGTTCTTC.

This chain links TRBV7-6 with TRBJ2-7; D ambiguous. This CDR3 is 13 amino acids long. Trimming removed 1 base from V and 6 bases from J, with 10 bases in between. Germline V lookup: CDR1 SGHVS, CDR2 FNYEAQ. This chain's CDR3 is CASSLVPRFEQYF. CDR3 nucleotide sequence: TGTGCCAGCAGCTTAGTTCCGCGGTTCGAGCAGTACTTC.

The rearrangement uses TRBV28 and TRBJ2-5, with a weak D call TRBD1 (7 bases). The DNA end favors TRBJ2-7, so the J call may be wrong. Germline V gene data show CDR1 as MDHEN and CDR2 as SYDVKM. This CDR3 contains 14 residues. CDR3 nucleotides: TGTGCCAGCAGGGGAGGACAGGACAGCTACGAGCAGTACTTC. Amino acids: CASRGGQDSYEQYF.

The rearrangement links TRBV27 to TRBJ2-3, with a possible D match to TRBD2 (5 bases). V was pared by 4 bases and J by 8 bases, with 10 bases between. Germline V gene sequence: CDR1 MNHEY, CDR2 SMNVEV (reference sequence). This CDR3 has 12 residues. The CDR3 sequence: CASSSSGLTQYF. Here the CDR3 DNA reads TGTGCCAGCAGTTCAAGCGGACTTACGCAGTATTTT.

The chain joins TRBV9 to TRBJ2-2; possibly TRBD1 for D (6 bases). Trimming left V 4 bases short and J 1 base short, with 14 bases between. This CDR3 is built from 16 residues. CDR1 and CDR2 (germline): SGDLS, YYNGEE. CDR3 in DNA: TGTGCCAGCAGCCAGTGGGGGCAGCGGAACACCGGGGAGCTGTTTTTT. It encodes CASSQWGQRNTGELFF.

The V gene is TRBV5-1, the J gene TRBJ2-7; D may be TRBD2 (6 bases). Trimming cost V 4 bases and J 5 bases, with 19 bases left between them. The CDR3 consists of 15 residues. CDR1 is SGHRS and CDR2 is YFSETQ in the germline V gene. The CDR3 is CASSPHRLEPNEQYF. In nucleotides, the CDR3 is TGCGCCAGCAGCCCACACCGACTAGAACCAAACGAGCAGTACTTC. Filled out from reference TRBV5-1 and TRBJ2-7, the complete variable domain reads KAGVTQTPRYLIKTRGQQVTLSCSPISGHRSVSWYQQTPGQGLQFLFEYFSETQRNKGNFPGRFSGRQFSNSRSEMNVSTLELGDSALYLCASSPHRLEPNEQYFGPGTRLTVT.

V and J are TRBV29-1 and TRBJ1-1; 7 positions agree with TRBD1. V lost 7 bases to trimming and J lost 6 bases; unmatched junction nucleotides: 11. Germline-derived CDR1 and CDR2 are SQVTM and ANQGSEA. The CDR3 has 13 amino acids. The CDR3 is CSGGPGQYAEAFF. The CDR3 DNA reads as TGCAGCGGCGGACCGGGACAGTACGCTGAAGCTTTCTTT. Full variable domain (missing parts from reference TRBV29-1 and TRBJ1-1): SAVISQKPSRDICQRGTSLTIQCQVDSQVTMMFWYRQQPGQSLTLIATANQGSEATYESGFVIDKFPISRPNLTFSTLTVSNMSPEDSSIYLCSGGPGQYAEAFFGQGTRLTVV.